The 27 T cell receptor beta chains below all came from one sample that was sequenced in a study of T cell responses to AZD1222 COVID-19 vaccine. Clones were sequenced by immunoSEQ multiplex PCR, and TCRdb holds only the in-frame ones, with some missing. The sample records 130,000 to 150,000 clones, about 90% being singletons. The specimen was peripheral blood, collected on day 0 of MenACWY control vaccination. These receptors all stem from an adult in good health.

In nucleotides, the CDR3 is TGTGCCAGCAGTGAAGCGCTCCGGAACACTGAAGCTTTCTTT. It codes for CASSEALRNTEAFF. V usage is TRBV2 and J usage is TRBJ1-1; D gene uncertain. CDR3 length: 14 residues. The V end lost 0 bases, the J end lost 1 base, and 6 bases lay between the germline ends. Germline lookup yields CDR1 SNHLY and CDR2 FYNNEI. The whole variable domain, filled in from reference TRBV2 and TRBJ1-1, reads EPEVTQTPSHQVTQMGQEVILRCVPISNHLYFYWYRQILGQKVEFLVSFYNNEISEKSEIFDDQFSVERPDGSNFTLKIRSTKLEDSAMYFCASSEALRNTEAFFGQGTRLTVV.

This chain connects TRBV5-5 to TRBJ2-3; 10 bases fit TRBD1. Trimming at V came to 4 bases and at J to 6 bases, leaving 5 bases not matched to a gene. Germline V gives CDR1 SGHKS, CDR2 YYEKEE (reference sequence). This CDR3 has 14 amino acids. The CDR3, as DNA: TGTGCCAGCAGCAGGCCGGGACAGGGGGATACGCAGTATTTT. Its translation is CASSRPGQGDTQYF.

The V gene is TRBV9, the J gene TRBJ1-4, with TRBD1 matching over 9 bases. In germline, CDR1 is SGDLS, CDR2 YYNGEE. The CDR3 is 16 residues long. V shed 3 bases, J shed 5 bases, and the junction held 8 bases outside the gene matches. The CDR3 loop is CASSGNPGQGNEKLFF. The CDR3 DNA is TGTGCCAGCAGCGGAAATCCGGGACAGGGCAATGAAAAACTGTTTTTT.

The gene calls are TRBV7-3 and TRBJ2-7; TRBD2 might be the D (6 bases). Germline CDR1 SGHTA, CDR2 FQGTGA. The germline V and J ends were trimmed by 3 bases and 5 bases, with 14 bases remaining between them. This CDR3 has 14 residues. As DNA, the CDR3 is TGTGCCAGCAGCTTGGGACCTACGGGGGACGAGCAGTACTTC. Translated: CASSLGPTGDEQYF.

The chain joins TRBV7-3 to TRBJ2-7; 10 bases align to TRBD2. CDR1 and CDR2 from the germline V gene are SGHTA and FQGTGA. This CDR3 is 15 amino acids long. V gave up 5 bases and J gave up 1 base; unmatched junction bases: 5. The CDR3 DNA sequence: TGTGCCAGCAGCGTTAGCGGGGGGATTTCCTACGAGCAGTACTTC. Protein: CASSVSGGISYEQYF.

The CDR3 spells CASSSDWSSYEQYF. As DNA, the CDR3 is TGTGCCAGCAGCTCAGACTGGAGCTCCTACGAGCAGTACTTC. The chain carries TRBV7-9 and TRBJ2-7; D unresolved. CDR3 length: 14 amino acids. Germline assignment: CDR1 SEHNR and CDR2 FQNEAQ (reference sequence). Trimming left V 4 bases short and J 0 bases short, with 10 bases between.

This clone was recorded a few times. V is TRBV6-5 and J is TRBJ1-1, with TRBD1 matching 10 bases. Germline lookup yields CDR1 MNHEY and CDR2 SVGAGI. The trim removed 4 bases at V and 14 bases at J, leaving 7 bases unmatched. There are 12 residues in the CDR3. This chain's CDR3 is CASSSTGTGVFF. CDR3 bases: TGTGCCAGCAGTTCCACCGGGACAGGGGTATTCTTT.

The chain combines TRBV10-3 with TRBJ1-3, with a tentative D call TRBD1 (5 bases). This CDR3 comprises 14 residues. Trimming left V 7 bases short and J 0 bases short, with 10 bases between. Germline assignment: CDR1 ENHRY and CDR2 SYGVKD. CDR3 loop: CAITPDTSGNTIYF. For the CDR3, the DNA is TGTGCCATCACCCCGGACACCTCTGGAAACACCATATATTTT.

This clone was seen only once. The J gene is TRBJ2-5, the V gene TRBV12-3 or TRBV12-4, with D perhaps matching TRBD2 (5 bases). This CDR3 comprises 13 residues. V dropped 6 bases and J dropped 2 bases, with 10 bases sitting between them. The CDR3 spells CASRLREQETQYF. CDR3 sequence (DNA): TGTGCCAGCAGGTTGAGGGAACAAGAGACCCAGTACTTC.

The J gene is TRBJ2-7, the V gene TRBV28, with 7 bases fitting TRBD1. Per the germline V gene, CDR1 is MDHEN and CDR2 is SYDVKM. J lost 0 bases, V lost 6 bases, and 8 bases had no gene match. This CDR3 is 15 amino acids long. The CDR3 nucleotides read TGTGCCAGCAGCTCGAGGGACAGATTCTCCTACGAGCAGTACTTC. Translated: CASSSRDRFSYEQYF.

The genes are TRBV7-3 and TRBJ2-1; D is unclear. Germline V gene lookup returns CDR1 SGHTA and CDR2 FQGTGA. CDR3 length: 14 residues. V was pared by 2 bases and J by 9 bases, with 14 bases between. The CDR3 DNA follows: TGTGCCAGCAGCTTAGCGGTCTGGCACAGTGAGCAGTTCTTC. Its translation is CASSLAVWHSEQFF. Drawing the rest from reference TRBV7-3 and TRBJ2-1, the complete variable domain is GAGVSQTPSNKVTEKGKYVELRCDPISGHTALYWYRQSLGQGPEFLIYFQGTGAADDSGLPNDRFFAVRPEGSVSTLKIQRTERGDSAVYLCASSLAVWHSEQFFGPGTRLTVL.

This clone came up a few times. For the CDR3, the DNA is TGTGCCAGCCGCCAAGGGAGGGGCTCTGGAAACACCATATATTTT. It yields the protein CASRQGRGSGNTIYF. The rearrangement links TRBV19 to TRBJ1-3, with a possible D match to TRBD1 (5 bases). The V end lost 9 bases, the J end lost 0 bases, and 15 bases lay between the germline ends. The CDR3 consists of 15 residues. Germline V lookup: CDR1 LNHDA, CDR2 SQIVND (reference sequence).

The chain combines TRBV21-1 with TRBJ1-4. TRBV21-1 is a documented pseudogene. The CDR3 sequence is 14 residues long. In DNA form, the CDR3 reads TGTGCCAGCAAAATGACGGGCCCCAATGAAAAACTGTTTTTT. Translation: CASKMTGPNEKLFF.

The chain is built from TRBV11-2 and TRBJ2-3; 9 bases are shared with TRBD2. V lost 5 bases to trimming and J lost 5 bases; unmatched junction nucleotides: 14. The CDR3 spans 17 residues. Looked up from germline, CDR1 is SGHAT and CDR2 is FQNNGV. CDR3 protein: CASSGPQRGARGDTQYF. CDR3 nucleotide sequence: TGTGCCAGCAGCGGCCCGCAGCGGGGGGCCAGGGGAGATACGCAGTATTTT.

The rearrangement uses TRBV10-1 and TRBJ2-3; tentative D call: TRBD2 (7 bases). CDR1 WNHNN and CDR2 SYGVQD come from the germline V gene (reference sequence). V was clipped by 6 bases and J by 3 bases, with 13 bases between them. This CDR3 region has 14 residues. The CDR3 nucleotides are TGCGCCAGCAGCGGGGGGCTAGCGACAGATACGCAGTATTTT. Amino acids: CASSGGLATDTQYF.

The chain employs TRBV6-5 and TRBJ2-7; 8 bases match TRBD2. This CDR3 is built from 15 residues. Unmatched junction bases numbered 8, after V lost 0 bases and J lost 7 bases. Germline assignment: CDR1 MNHEY and CDR2 SVGAGI. The CDR3 DNA reads as TGTGCCAGCAGTTACTCTCGGGGGGGGCAAAATGAGCAGTACTTC. Encoded protein: CASSYSRGGQNEQYF.

This clone came up once. The V and J genes are TRBV5-1 and TRBJ2-3; D not certain. CDR3 length equals 14 residues. V lost 4 bases, J lost 2 bases, and 11 bases lay in between. Germline values: CDR1 SGHRS, CDR2 YFSETQ. As DNA, the CDR3 is TGCGCCAGCAGCGCCAGGAGTGACACAGATACGCAGTATTTT. Protein: CASSARSDTDTQYF.

The rearrangement links TRBV27 to TRBJ2-5; no clear D gene. The CDR3 runs to 15 residues. Trimming left V 2 bases short and J 4 bases short, with 14 bases between. The germline V gene has CDR1 MNHEY and CDR2 SMNVEV (reference sequence). CDR3 in amino acids: CASSLRTSSGETQYF. The CDR3 DNA reads TGTGCCAGCAGTTTACGCACGAGTAGTGGAGAGACCCAGTACTTC.

The CDR3 region is CASSRVTQPQHF. The CDR3 DNA reads as TGTGCCAGTTCCAGGGTAACTCAGCCCCAGCATTTT. The chain links TRBV2 to TRBJ1-5; perhaps TRBD1 as D (5 bases). The CDR3 sequence is 12 residues long. Trimming left V 9 bases short and J 6 bases short, with 12 bases between. Per the germline V gene, CDR1 is SNHLY and CDR2 is FYNNEI.

The chain carries TRBV3-1 (or the pseudogene TRBV3-2) and TRBJ2-3; D remains ambiguous. The CDR3 has 12 residues. Germline V gene data show CDR1 as LGHDT and CDR2 as YNNKEL (reference sequence). V was trimmed by 4 bases and J by 6 bases, leaving 8 bases between them. CDR3 nucleotide sequence: TGTGCCAGCAGCCTGCTCAGCGATACGCAGTATTTT. Translated, it gives CASSLLSDTQYF.

The genes are TRBV5-1 and TRBJ1-3; D remains unclear. V lost 0 bases, J lost 3 bases, and 7 bases lay in between. Germline V gene data show CDR1 as SGHRS and CDR2 as YFSETQ. There are 14 residues in the CDR3. The CDR3, as DNA: TGCGCCAGCAGCTTGGCCGGGGTTGGAAACACCATATATTTT. Residues: CASSLAGVGNTIYF.

The genes are TRBV7-3 and TRBJ2-3, with 7 bases matching TRBD2. V was pared by 1 base and J by 3 bases, with 4 bases of the junction left unmatched. This CDR3 has 15 residues. Germline V gene data show CDR1 as SGHTA and CDR2 as FQGTGA. CDR3 DNA: TGTGCCAGCAGCTTAAGTGCTAGCGGTACAGATACGCAGTATTTT. This gives the protein CASSLSASGTDTQYF.

V and J are TRBV30 and TRBJ1-1; D is ambiguous. In germline, CDR1 is GTSNPN, CDR2 SVGIG (reference sequence). Trimming stripped 0 bases from V and 1 base from J, with 12 bases between. This CDR3 region has 15 residues. CDR3 sequence (DNA): TGTGCCTGGAGTGTACGCGGTCTAAGGAACACTGAAGCTTTCTTT. This encodes CAWSVRGLRNTEAFF.

The V call is TRBV6-5, the J call TRBJ2-2; D not certain. CDR1 MNHEY and CDR2 SVGAGI come from the germline V gene. V was shortened by 10 bases and J by 0 bases, with 12 bases between the two germline ends. The CDR3 length is 14 residues. CDR3 region: CATNVGPNTGELFF. Written as DNA, the CDR3 is TGTGCCACCAACGTAGGGCCGAACACCGGGGAGCTGTTTTTT.

This clone is a singleton in its sample. The chain is built from TRBV30 and TRBJ2-3; 8 nucleotides match TRBD2. V shed 3 bases and J 3 bases; nucleotides not matched to a gene: 8. The germline CDR1 and CDR2 sequences are GTSNPN and SVGIG (reference sequence). This CDR3 region has 15 residues. This CDR3 is CAWSRGRGGTDTQYF. For the CDR3, the DNA is TGTGCCTGGAGCCGTGGACGGGGGGGTACAGATACGCAGTATTTT.

The chain links TRBV10-3 to TRBJ1-3; D gene ambiguous. V was clipped by 11 bases and J by 0 bases, with 11 bases between them. This CDR3 contains 13 residues. The germline CDR1 and CDR2 sequences are ENHRY and SYGVKD. CDR3 DNA sequence: TGTGCCGTCGGAGGCAACTCTGGAAACACCATATATTTT. Residues: CAVGGNSGNTIYF.

This clone showed up just once. This rearrangement joins TRBV10-2 to TRBJ2-5, with D possibly matching TRBD1 (5 bases). The CDR3 is 13 residues long. The germline V gene encodes CDR1 WSHSY and CDR2 SAAADI. V shed 1 base and J shed 5 bases, with 8 bases lying between them. CDR3 sequence reads: CASSEWGRETQYF. The CDR3 bases are TGCGCCAGCAGTGAGTGGGGCCGTGAGACCCAGTACTTC.